This T cell receptor (beta chain) comes out of a study of T cell repertoires in cytomegalovirus infection. Study in general: Indications came from public TCR beta signatures; they pointed to CMV infection and to a matching HLA type.

MiXCR was run by TCRdb on the reads, yielding one entry per CDR3 protein. Of about 530,000 distinct CDR3 sequences listed, 26% are singletons. This clonotype turned up a few times. This CDR3 comprises 13 residues. V shed 4 bases and J shed 3 bases, with 9 bases lying between them. Material: PBMCs. The sequence derives from a human donor in good health (CMV status not recorded). Some clones in this sample may be carry-over from other donors' samples. This chain links TRBV12-3 or TRBV12-4 with TRBJ1-2; the D gene is possibly TRBD1 (5 bases). The CDR3 protein is CASSSQGDYGYTF. CDR3 DNA sequence: TGTGCCAGCAGTTCCCAGGGTGACTATGGCTACACCTTC.